The 26 T cell receptor beta chains below were found in one sample sequenced in a study of blood T cells in healthy people across ages (dated by TCRdb to the mid-2010s). Library creation used 5' RACE. Sequencing took place on an Illumina HiSeq 2500. The second PCR ran for about 6 to 12 cycles and used a J-beta primer mix along with a sample-barcoded 5' primer. TCRdb trimmed the raw reads at Q25, called clones with MiXCR and kept productive beta chains. Each entry is one CDR3 protein sequence, shown with its most common DNA and genes. The sample table lists roughly 1,100,000 distinct CDR3 sequences, around 27% of them with a count of one. The ten largest clones take up approximately 0.71% of the sample. The same data also contributed to another study, on T cells of mothers and their children.

The sequenced sample was blood. The source is a girl aged 2 to 10 in good health.

This chain uses TRBV5-5 with TRBJ2-5; D is undetermined. Gene TRBJ2-7 matches the end of the DNA better, so the J call may be wrong. This CDR3 spans 11 amino acids. Germline-derived CDR1 and CDR2 are SGHKS and YYEKEE (reference sequence). CDR3 protein: CASWLGYEQYF. The CDR3 DNA reads TGTGCCAGCTGGTTGGGCTACGAGCAGTACTTC.

A few counts support this clonotype. V usage is TRBV3-1 and J usage is TRBJ2-1; D unresolved. Germline V gene sequence: CDR1 LGHDT, CDR2 YNNKEL (reference sequence). The CDR3 is 13 amino acids. V lost 3 bases, J lost 4 bases, and 7 bases lay in between. CDR3 nucleotide sequence: TGTGCCAGCAGCCAGGCTTTTTACAATGAGCAGTTCTTC. Protein: CASSQAFYNEQFF.

This chain uses TRBV6-2 or TRBV6-3 with TRBJ1-4; D unclear. V lost 5 bases and J 4 bases, leaving 17 bases between the germline ends. Germline V gene data show CDR1 as MNHEY and CDR2 as SVGEGT. The CDR3 sequence is 16 residues long. The CDR3 bases are TGTGCCAGCAGTCCCCACCAACAGCGTCATAATGAAAAACTGTTTTTT. Translation: CASSPHQQRHNEKLFF.

The chain combines TRBV29-1 with TRBJ2-5; D is possibly TRBD1 (5 bases). CDR1 is SQVTM, CDR2 ANQGSEA, per germline. The length of the CDR3 is 16 residues. V shed 1 base and J shed 0 bases, with 15 bases lying between them. The CDR3 bases are TGCAGCGTTGAAGTGACAGAACAGCGAAACCAAGAGACCCAGTACTTC. Its protein is CSVEVTEQRNQETQYF.

This clonotype has only a few counts. This rearrangement joins TRBV12-3 or TRBV12-4 to TRBJ2-6; D possibly uses TRBD1 or TRBD2 (6 bases each). This CDR3 is 18 amino acids long. Trimming removed 9 bases from V and 2 bases from J, with 23 bases in between. The DNA of the CDR3 is TGTGCCAGTCTTGGAACGTCAAGGGGGAGGACTGGGGCCAACGTCCTGACTTTC. It codes for CASLGTSRGRTGANVLTF.

This clonotype was detected a few times. This chain uses TRBV6-2 or TRBV6-3 with TRBJ1-1; 9 nucleotides align to TRBD1. The germline V gene encodes CDR1 MNHEY and CDR2 SVGEGT. This CDR3 is 16 amino acids long. Trimming cost V 4 bases and J 6 bases; bases outside gene matches: 12. The CDR3 loop is CASSSFGQGIDAEAFF. CDR3 DNA sequence: TGTGCCAGCAGTTCCTTCGGACAGGGGATCGACGCTGAAGCTTTCTTT.

The genes are TRBV28 and TRBJ1-5; D might be TRBD1 (6 bases). The CDR3 has 16 amino acids. Between the trimmed V and J ends, which lost 5 bases and 0 bases, there was a span of 14 bases. The germline V gene encodes CDR1 MDHEN and CDR2 SYDVKM. The CDR3 nucleotides are TGTGCCAGCAGTGGCTTTACAGGGTTTAGCAATCAGCCCCAGCATTTT. It is translated as CASSGFTGFSNQPQHF.

This clonotype turned up a few times. J is TRBJ2-1 and V is TRBV29-1; weak D call: TRBD2 (5 bases). Germline V CDR1 and CDR2: SQVTM, ANQGSEA. Between the trimmed V and J ends, which lost 3 bases and 3 bases, there was a span of 9 bases. There are 13 residues in the CDR3. The CDR3 nucleotides are TGCAGCGTTGATGAGGGAAGCTACAATGAGCAGTTCTTC. Translation gives CSVDEGSYNEQFF.

The genes are TRBV5-5 and TRBJ2-1; 7 bases map to TRBD1. The V gene's germline CDR1 is SGHKS and CDR2 YYEKEE (reference sequence). The CDR3 length is 15 residues. V was pared by 6 bases and J by 8 bases, with 14 bases of the junction left unmatched. In DNA, the CDR3 is TGTGCCAGCAACCTTTTTACAGGGGCTGGGGATGAGCAGTTCTTC. This codes for CASNLFTGAGDEQFF.

In this sample, this clonotype turned up many times. The chain links TRBV29-1 to TRBJ2-3; tentative D call: TRBD2 (6 bases). Looked up from germline, CDR1 is SQVTM and CDR2 is ANQGSEA. This CDR3 spans 13 amino acids. Trimming stripped 4 bases from V and 2 bases from J, with 10 bases between. The CDR3 spells CSVGRGNTDTQYF. The DNA for the CDR3 is TGCAGCGTTGGTCGGGGGAACACAGATACGCAGTATTTT.

A note on this clonotype: A read error may produce the germline difference seen at one junction end. The rearrangement uses TRBV4-3 and TRBJ2-2; tentative D call: TRBD2 (6 bases). Germline assignment: CDR1 LGHNA and CDR2 YSLEER. The CDR3 is 12 amino acids. The CDR3 sequence: CASSPGGGELLF. The CDR3 bases are TGCGCCAGCAGCCCCGGCGGCGGGGAGCTGCTTTTT.

The chain carries TRBV6-1 and TRBJ1-2; 10 positions match TRBD1. The CDR3 length is 14 residues. Germline trimming cut 6 bases from V and 4 bases from J; bases unmatched to any gene: 5. Germline V gene data show CDR1 as MNHNS and CDR2 as SASEGT. The CDR3 spells CASSWTGGAYGYTF. In nucleotides, the CDR3 is TGTGCCAGCAGCTGGACAGGGGGGGCCTATGGCTACACCTTC.

The chain couples TRBV12-3 or TRBV12-4 to TRBJ2-1; no clear D gene. This CDR3 comprises 13 residues. Trimming shortened V by 6 bases and J by 9 bases, and 15 bases separated the two germline ends. The DNA for the CDR3 is TGTGCCAGCAGGTGGCGCTCCGGCTTTGAGCAGTTCTTC. This translates into CASRWRSGFEQFF.

Notes on this clonotype: At one boundary the junction diverges from the germline segment, which might be a read error. This chain connects TRBV7-9 to TRBJ1-6; no firm D call. The CDR3 covers 16 residues. Germline values: CDR1 SEHNR, CDR2 FQNEAQ (reference sequence). The CDR3 region is CASSLGIGRDNPPLHF. CDR3 nucleotides: TGTGCCAGCAGCTTAGGGATCGGACGGGATAATCCACCCCTCCACTTT.

The chain employs TRBV28 and TRBJ2-1; weak D call: TRBD1 (5 bases). The better agreement between TRBJ2-5 and the DNA end casts doubt on the J call. The CDR3 loop spans 14 amino acids. Germline CDR1 is MDHEN and CDR2 is SYDVKM. CDR3: CASSLSGLEETQYF. CDR3 in DNA: TGTGCCAGCAGTTTGTCAGGGTTGGAAGAGACCCAGTACTTC.

This clonotype was recorded a few times. One end of the junction fails to match germline, which may point to a read error. The chain links TRBV6-1 to TRBJ2-6; D unresolved. This CDR3 spans 18 amino acids. Germline CDR1 and CDR2: MNHNS and SASEGT. The CDR3 loop is CASSPRVVATSGTNVLTF. The CDR3 DNA follows: TGTGCCAGCAGTCCCCGGGTAGTGGCTACTTCTGGGACCAACGTCCTGACTTTC.

This clonotype occurred a few times. The chain joins TRBV5-1 to TRBJ2-6, with 10 bases matching TRBD1. The trim removed 2 bases at V and 3 bases at J, leaving 5 bases unmatched. This CDR3 has 17 amino acids. Germline V CDR1 and CDR2: SGHRS, YFSETQ. CDR3 sequence: CASSLPGQGIGANVLTF. CDR3 DNA: TGCGCCAGCAGCTTACCGGGACAGGGGATTGGGGCCAACGTCCTGACTTTC.

This chain links TRBV5-6 with TRBJ2-1; 7 bases are a match to TRBD1. From germline, CDR1 is SGHDT and CDR2 YYEEEE. After removal of 4 bases from V and 2 bases from J, the junction contained 6 bases not matched to a gene. The CDR3 sequence is 15 residues long. CDR3 loop: CASSGGQITYNEQFF. The CDR3 DNA reads as TGTGCCAGCAGCGGGGGACAGATTACCTACAATGAGCAGTTCTTC.

This clonotype was seen a few times. This sequence joins TRBV30 and TRBJ2-5; possible D gene TRBD1, 6 bases. The J call may be in error: the DNA end matches TRBJ2-1 better. Germline lookup yields CDR1 GTSNPN and CDR2 SVGIG (reference sequence). This CDR3 spans 14 amino acids. In nucleotides, the CDR3 is TGTGCCTGGAGCCCAATGGACAGCTACAATGAGCAGTTCTTC. This translates into CAWSPMDSYNEQFF.

The V call is TRBV28, the J call TRBJ1-1, with D possibly TRBD1 on 6 matching bases. Germline CDR1 and CDR2: MDHEN and SYDVKM. The CDR3 totals 14 residues. Trimming cost V 4 bases and J 6 bases, with 15 bases left between them. In DNA, the CDR3 is TGTGCCAGCAGTTCGTCCCGGGACATTTCTGAAGCTTTCTTT. Protein product: CASSSSRDISEAFF. The whole variable domain, remainder taken from reference TRBV28 and TRBJ1-1, is DVKVTQSSRYLVKRTGEKVFLECVQDMDHENMFWYRQDPGLGLRLIYFSYDVKMKEKGDIPEGYSVSREKKERFSLILESASTNQTSMYLCASSSSRDISEAFFGQGTRLTVV.

This chain uses TRBV12-3 or TRBV12-4 with TRBJ1-2; no definite D call. V was shortened by 7 bases and J by 4 bases, with 16 bases between the two germline ends. The CDR3 sequence is 14 residues long. Here the CDR3 reads CASNPTGSSYGYTF. CDR3 DNA: TGTGCCAGCAACCCAACTGGGAGCAGCTATGGCTACACCTTC.

In its sample, this clonotype was seen a few times. The rearrangement joins TRBV27 to TRBJ1-6; D is ambiguous. V was trimmed by 6 bases and J by 6 bases, leaving 6 bases between them. Germline lookup yields CDR1 MNHEY and CDR2 SMNVEV (reference sequence). CDR3 size: 12 residues. The CDR3 DNA sequence: TGTGCCAGCAGCCACCCTAATTCACCCCTCCACTTT. Its protein is CASSHPNSPLHF.

J is TRBJ1-1 and V is TRBV27, with D uncertain. The CDR3 extends over 14 amino acids. Germline V CDR1 and CDR2: MNHEY, SMNVEV (reference sequence). Trimming stripped 2 bases from V and 5 bases from J, with 12 bases between. CDR3 sequence (DNA): TGTGCCAGCAGTTTAGGAGGGATAGGGACTGAAGCTTTCTTT. It yields the protein CASSLGGIGTEAFF.

The chain combines TRBV12-3 or TRBV12-4 with TRBJ1-2; 7 nucleotides align to TRBD1. With V trimmed by 5 bases and J by 2 bases, 5 bases remained unmatched. There are 14 residues in the CDR3. The CDR3 loop is CASSPMGQNYGYTF. CDR3 in DNA: TGTGCCAGCAGTCCCATGGGACAGAACTATGGCTACACCTTC.

This chain connects TRBV7-3 to TRBJ2-7; D not certain. V was cut by 2 bases and J by 5 bases, with 19 bases left in between. Germline CDR1 and CDR2: SGHTA and FQGTGA. This CDR3 has 16 residues. CDR3: CASSLGVRIDFHEQYF. The CDR3 nucleotides are TGTGCCAGCAGCTTAGGGGTAAGGATAGACTTCCACGAGCAGTACTTC.

This clonotype came up many times. The chain is built from TRBV15 and TRBJ2-3; TRBD2 might be the D (5 bases). With 3 bases removed from V and 2 bases from J, the gap between germline ends came to 6 bases. Looked up from germline, CDR1 is LNHNV and CDR2 is YYDKDF (reference sequence). The CDR3 extends over 13 amino acids. The CDR3 loop is CATSRDFTDTQYF. CDR3 in DNA: TGTGCCACCAGCAGGGACTTCACAGATACGCAGTATTTT.